These 27 T cell receptor beta chains came from one sample sequenced in a study of early stage breast cancer tumors. Some clones are missing from TCRdb's copy, which holds only in-frame ones; the method was immunoSEQ multiplex PCR. The sample has just over 70,000 clones; around 80% are singletons. The source material was blood. The receptors derive from a person aged 55 to 70 with breast cancer.

The chain uses TRBV28 and TRBJ2-7, with unresolved D. With 3 bases removed from V and 0 bases from J, the gap between germline ends came to 9 bases. This CDR3 is 14 amino acids long. Germline CDR1 reads MDHEN; CDR2 reads SYDVKM. CDR3 loop: CASSLTVSSYEQYF. CDR3 nucleotide sequence: TGTGCCAGCAGTTTGACGGTGAGCTCCTACGAGCAGTACTTC.

Details on this clone: The germline gene is not matched at one end of the junction; a read error may be the cause. The chain carries TRBV28 and TRBJ2-3; D remains ambiguous. Germline CDR1 and CDR2: MDHEN and SYDVKM. The CDR3 runs 15 residues. The DNA for the CDR3 is TGTGCCAGCAGTGCCTCTGGGGATCACACATATACGCAGTATTTT. It specifies CASSASGDHTYTQYF.

V usage is TRBV5-1 and J usage is TRBJ2-2; the D gene is possibly TRBD1 (5 bases). CDR3 length: 15 amino acids. V shed 1 base and J shed 1 base, with 8 bases lying between them. Per germline, CDR1 SGHRS and CDR2 YFSETQ. In DNA form, the CDR3 reads TGCGCCAGCAGCTTGCTAGGACAGAACACCGGGGAGCTGTTTTTT. This translates into CASSLLGQNTGELFF.

The chain carries TRBV28 and TRBJ1-4; D call uncertain. The CDR3 length is 13 residues. The germline V and J ends were trimmed by 5 bases and 5 bases, with 9 bases remaining between them. From germline, CDR1 is MDHEN and CDR2 SYDVKM. This chain's CDR3 is CASSADFNEKLFF. Written as DNA, the CDR3 is TGTGCCAGCAGTGCGGACTTCAATGAAAAACTGTTTTTT. Variable domain in full (rest from reference TRBV28 and TRBJ1-4): DVKVTQSSRYLVKRTGEKVFLECVQDMDHENMFWYRQDPGLGLRLIYFSYDVKMKEKGDIPEGYSVSREKKERFSLILESASTNQTSMYLCASSADFNEKLFFGSGTQLSVL.

The chain uses TRBV18 and TRBJ1-1; no clear D gene. The CDR3 is 15 amino acids. V lost 1 base to trimming and J lost 2 bases, with 11 bases between them. In germline, CDR1 is KGHSH, CDR2 LQKENI. The CDR3, as DNA: TGTGCCAGCTCACCACGAGCGGCGCGTAACACTGAAGCTTTCTTT. This gives the protein CASSPRAARNTEAFF.

Written as DNA, the CDR3 is TGTGCCAGCTCACCACCGGTCGGAGAGACCCAGTACTTC. Translation: CASSPPVGETQYF. This chain connects TRBV18 to TRBJ2-5; no clear D. Germline CDR1 and CDR2: KGHSH and LQKENI. The CDR3 is 13 residues long. Trimming cost V 0 bases and J 4 bases, with 6 bases left between them.

The rearrangement joins TRBV25-1 to TRBJ1-6; D remains ambiguous. The CDR3 sequence is 15 residues long. Trimming removed 4 bases at V and 8 bases at J, with 15 bases between. The germline gives CDR1 MGHDK, CDR2 SYGVNS. The CDR3 sequence: CASSALGPRDSPLHF. The CDR3, as DNA: TGTGCCAGCAGTGCCCTAGGACCCCGAGATTCACCCCTCCACTTT.

This clone was counted between two and nine times. The V and J genes are TRBV10-3 and TRBJ1-1, with D uncertain. The CDR3 covers 14 residues. Trimming took 2 bases from V and 3 from J, leaving 10 bases between them. Per germline, CDR1 ENHRY and CDR2 SYGVKD. DNA of the CDR3: TGTGCCATCAGTGAGGTAGTGACTGACACTGAAGCTTTCTTT. Its translation is CAISEVVTDTEAFF.

The genes are TRBV10-3 and TRBJ2-2; D remains unclear. This CDR3 is built from 14 residues. Deletions cut 2 bases from V and 0 bases from J, with 4 bases between. CDR1 and CDR2 (germline): ENHRY, SYGVKD. The CDR3, as DNA: TGTGCCATCAGTGAGGTCCCGAACACCGGGGAGCTGTTTTTT. Translated: CAISEVPNTGELFF.

The rearrangement uses TRBV28 and TRBJ2-5; 8 nucleotides agree with TRBD2. Germline V gene lookup returns CDR1 MDHEN and CDR2 SYDVKM. V lost 0 bases and J lost 0; bases outside the gene matches: 3. CDR3 size: 16 residues. The CDR3 DNA reads as TGTGCCAGCAGTTTATGGGCTAGCGGGTACCAAGAGACCCAGTACTTC. Amino acid sequence: CASSLWASGYQETQYF.

V is TRBV5-1 and J is TRBJ2-7; TRBD1 might be the D (6 bases). Germline loops: CDR1 SGHRS, CDR2 YFSETQ. The CDR3 is made up of 14 amino acids. With 2 bases removed from V and 0 bases from J, the gap between germline ends came to 9 bases. The CDR3 nucleotides read TGCGCCAGCAGCTTTGGACAGAGCTCCTACGAGCAGTACTTC. Amino acid sequence: CASSFGQSSYEQYF.

The chain has TRBV28 and TRBJ2-1; D may be TRBD1 (5 bases). The V end lost 6 bases, the J end lost 4 bases, and 16 bases lay between the germline ends. The length of the CDR3 is 15 residues. Germline V gives CDR1 MDHEN, CDR2 SYDVKM. Here the CDR3 reads CASSQTVTSYNEQFF. As DNA, the CDR3 is TGTGCCAGCAGCCAGACAGTGACCTCGTACAATGAGCAGTTCTTC.

The chain combines TRBV30 with TRBJ2-7; D remains unclear. Trimming shortened V by 3 bases and J by 0 bases, and 9 bases separated the two germline ends. The CDR3 totals 13 residues. Germline CDR1 reads GTSNPN; CDR2 reads SVGIG (reference sequence). In nucleotides, the CDR3 is TGTGCCTGGAGGACGGGCCCCTCCTACGAGCAGTACTTC. The encoded protein is CAWRTGPSYEQYF.

This clone was picked up a small number of times. The V and J genes are TRBV4-1 and TRBJ1-1; D might be TRBD1 (5 bases). This CDR3 is built from 14 residues. The germline V gene encodes CDR1 MGHRA and CDR2 YSYEKL. Trimming shortened V by 4 bases and J by 0 bases, and 9 bases separated the two germline ends. CDR3 DNA: TGCGCCAGCAGCCGAGAACAGGTGAACACTGAAGCTTTCTTT. This sequence encodes CASSREQVNTEAFF.

The chain combines TRBV7-9 with TRBJ2-7; 7 bases agree with TRBD2. Per germline, CDR1 SEHNR and CDR2 FQNEAQ (reference sequence). The CDR3 has 12 amino acids. V gave up 5 bases and J gave up 10 bases; unmatched junction bases: 8. This chain's CDR3 is CASSRAGVDQYF. The CDR3 DNA follows: TGTGCCAGCAGCCGGGCGGGGGTCGACCAGTACTTC. The variable domain in full, completed from reference TRBV7-9 and TRBJ2-7, reads DTGVSQNPRHKITKRGQNVTFRCDPISEHNRLYWYRQTLGQGPEFLTYFQNEAQLEKSRLLSDRFSAERPKGSFSTLEIQRTEQGDSAMYLCASSRAGVDQYFGPGTRLTVT.

This chain links TRBV7-3 with TRBJ1-2; D remains ambiguous. V was cut by 2 bases and J by 2 bases, with 6 bases left in between. Germline V gene data show CDR1 as SGHTA and CDR2 as FQGTGA. The CDR3 contains 13 residues. The CDR3 protein is CASSLHGNYGYTF. As DNA, the CDR3 is TGTGCCAGCAGCTTACATGGGAACTATGGCTACACCTTC. Full variable domain (rest looked up from reference TRBV7-3 and TRBJ1-2): GAGVSQTPSNKVTEKGKYVELRCDPISGHTALYWYRQSLGQGPEFLIYFQGTGAADDSGLPNDRFFAVRPEGSVSTLKIQRTERGDSAVYLCASSLHGNYGYTFGSGTRLTVV.

This chain joins TRBV28 and TRBJ1-1; D is unclear. CDR1 and CDR2 (germline): MDHEN, SYDVKM. The CDR3 is 12 amino acids. Trimming pared 7 bases from V and 1 base from J, leaving 7 bases between. The CDR3 nucleotides read TGTGCCAGCACCTCTCCGAACACTGAAGCTTTCTTT. Amino acids: CASTSPNTEAFF. The full variable domain, with the rest looked up from reference TRBV28 and TRBJ1-1, is DVKVTQSSRYLVKRTGEKVFLECVQDMDHENMFWYRQDPGLGLRLIYFSYDVKMKEKGDIPEGYSVSREKKERFSLILESASTNQTSMYLCASTSPNTEAFFGQGTRLTVV.

The gene calls are TRBV7-2 and TRBJ1-5; tentative D call: TRBD1 (5 bases). V was trimmed by 1 base and J by 5 bases, leaving 9 bases between them. CDR3 length: 14 amino acids. The germline V gene has CDR1 SGHTA and CDR2 FQGNSA. The CDR3 DNA reads as TGTGCCAGCAGCTTAGGGGACTTCTATCAGCCCCAGCATTTT. Its translation: CASSLGDFYQPQHF.

The genes are TRBV5-4 and TRBJ2-7; weak D call: TRBD2 (5 bases). CDR1 is SGHNT and CDR2 is YYREEE in the germline V gene (reference sequence). Deletions cut 4 bases from V and 3 bases from J, with 8 bases between. The CDR3 sequence is 12 residues long. The CDR3 region has the DNA TGTGCCAGCAGCGTCGGGGACTACGAGCAGTACTTC. Amino acid sequence: CASSVGDYEQYF.

This chain joins TRBV5-4 and TRBJ2-1; perhaps TRBD2 as D (6 bases). Trimming left V 4 bases short and J 6 bases short, with 17 bases between. The V gene's germline CDR1 is SGHNT and CDR2 YYREEE (reference sequence). This CDR3 spans 15 amino acids. DNA for the CDR3: TGTGCCAGCAGCCGGGTGGGGGAGGACTCCAATGAGCAGTTCTTC. It codes for CASSRVGEDSNEQFF.

The chain combines TRBV19 with TRBJ1-6; a weak D match, TRBD1 (5 bases). From germline, CDR1 is LNHDA and CDR2 SQIVND (reference sequence). This CDR3 comprises 18 residues. Trimming removed 3 bases at V and 0 bases at J, with 15 bases between. CDR3 protein: CASSMGPRVSSYNSPLHF. The CDR3 region has the DNA TGTGCCAGTAGTATGGGCCCCAGGGTGAGCTCCTATAATTCACCCCTCCACTTT. Together with reference TRBV19 and TRBJ1-6, the CDR3 gives the full variable domain: DGGITQSPKYLFRKEGQNVTLSCEQNLNHDAMYWYRQDPGQGLRLIYYSQIVNDFQKGDIAEGYSVSREKKESFPLTVTSAQKNPTAFYLCASSMGPRVSSYNSPLHFGNGTRLTVT.

The count of this clone is one. The genes are TRBV19 and TRBJ1-2; 7 bases are shared with TRBD1. Germline CDR1 LNHDA, CDR2 SQIVND (reference sequence). This CDR3 has 15 residues. The junction had 8 bases not matched to a gene; V was cut back by 7 bases and J by 0 bases. DNA for the CDR3: TGTGCCAGTAAAACGACCGGGACAGCTAACTATGGCTACACCTTC. Protein product: CASKTTGTANYGYTF. Full variable domain (outside the CDR3, taken from reference TRBV19 and TRBJ1-2): DGGITQSPKYLFRKEGQNVTLSCEQNLNHDAMYWYRQDPGQGLRLIYYSQIVNDFQKGDIAEGYSVSREKKESFPLTVTSAQKNPTAFYLCASKTTGTANYGYTFGSGTRLTVV.

The rearrangement uses TRBV5-1 and TRBJ2-2; D is perhaps TRBD2 (6 bases). CDR3 length: 16 residues. The germline CDR1 and CDR2 sequences are SGHRS and YFSETQ. V shed 0 bases and J shed 5 bases, with 14 bases lying between them. The CDR3 DNA reads as TGCGCCAGCAGCTTGGCCGGGACTGTGGGAACCGGGGAGCTGTTTTTT. Protein sequence: CASSLAGTVGTGELFF.

This chain joins TRBV19 and TRBJ1-1, with D perhaps TRBD1 (6 bases). The germline V gene has CDR1 LNHDA and CDR2 SQIVND (reference sequence). Trimming pared 7 bases from V and 0 bases from J, leaving 18 bases between. The CDR3 totals 16 residues. The chain's CDR3 is CASTIALGALNTEAFF. The CDR3 coding sequence is TGTGCCAGTACCATTGCTCTGGGGGCCCTGAACACTGAAGCTTTCTTT.

This rearrangement joins TRBV18 to TRBJ1-1; D is perhaps TRBD1 (5 bases). Trimming pared 2 bases from V and 3 bases from J, leaving 10 bases between. CDR1 and CDR2 from the germline V gene are KGHSH and LQKENI. The CDR3 consists of 14 residues. The CDR3 loop is CASSPKGGDTEAFF. The CDR3 DNA is TGTGCCAGCTCACCAAAAGGAGGGGACACTGAAGCTTTCTTT.

A word on this clone: This sample also contains other DNA sequences that code for the same CDR3. The chain uses TRBV5-4 and TRBJ2-5; TRBD2 is a possible D gene (5 bases). Between the trimmed V and J ends, which lost 1 base and 8 bases, there was a span of 15 bases. Germline CDR1 SGHNT, CDR2 YYREEE (reference sequence). This CDR3 spans 14 amino acids. The CDR3 loop is CASSLSNPRETQYF. The CDR3 DNA is TGTGCCAGCAGCTTGAGTAACCCTCGGGAAACCCAGTACTTC.

This clone is a singleton in its sample. This chain uses TRBV5-6 with TRBJ1-6, with D possibly matching TRBD1 (5 bases). The CDR3 is 14 residues long. CDR1 is SGHDT, CDR2 YYEEEE, per germline. Trimming removed 2 bases from V and 10 bases from J, with 13 bases in between. The CDR3 nucleotides are TGTGCCAGCAGCTTTGCTCCCGGGGGATCACCCCTCCACTTT. Protein: CASSFAPGGSPLHF.